Each of the 11 T cell receptor beta chains below was sequenced from the same sample in a study of T cell repertoires in cytomegalovirus infection (dated by TCRdb to about 2019). TCRdb shows the sequencer as Illumina HiSeq 1500. TCRdb passed the public sequencing reads through fastp at Q25 and MiXCR, retaining productive beta sequences. Under each unique CDR3 protein, matching rows form one entry showing the most common genes and DNA. The sample includes fewer than 550,000 distinct CDR3 sequences, with about 15% observed a single time. The top ten clonotypes cover roughly 25% of the sample. Specimen: CD8+ T cells from PBMCs. These receptors originate from a human donor in good health (CMV status not recorded). Some clones in this sample may be carry-over from other donors' samples.

This clonotype was seen a few times. The CDR3 DNA is TGTGCCAGCAGTCTAGCTGACCCTGGGGCCAACGTCCTGACTTTC. This gives the protein CASSLADPGANVLTF. This chain connects TRBV6-5 to TRBJ2-6; possible D gene TRBD2, 5 bases. Germline loops: CDR1 MNHEY, CDR2 SVGAGI. The CDR3 runs 15 residues. With 5 bases removed from V and 2 bases from J, the gap between germline ends came to 10 bases.

About this clonotype itself: An end of the junction does not agree with germline; a read error may underlie this. The CDR3 bases are TGTGCCAGCAGCACGGGACAGGCGAACAATGAACCTTTCTTT. Its translation: CASSTGQANNEPFF. This chain uses TRBV7-4 with TRBJ1-1; 8 bases agree with TRBD1. CDR3 length equals 14 residues. CDR1 is SGHVT, CDR2 SQSDAQ, per germline.

This clonotype was observed many times. The chain joins TRBV6-1 to TRBJ2-1; unclear D gene. Germline assignment: CDR1 MNHNS and CDR2 SASEGT. The CDR3 length is 16 residues. Trimming took off 5 bases at V and 0 bases at J, with 14 bases between the two ends. Here the CDR3 reads CASSSSLTASYNEQFF. CDR3 sequence (DNA): TGTGCCAGCAGTTCTTCTCTTACGGCCTCCTACAATGAGCAGTTCTTC.

This clonotype was detected only a few times. The chain employs TRBV19 and TRBJ1-1; 7 nucleotides align to TRBD1. Germline CDR1 and CDR2: LNHDA and SQIVND (reference sequence). The CDR3 sequence is 15 residues long. The V and J ends lost 5 bases and 5 bases, in that order; junction bases with no gene match: 11. Here the CDR3 DNA reads TGTGCCAGTAGTCGCGACAGGGAGGGGGGAACTGAAGCTTTCTTT. It is translated as CASSRDREGGTEAFF.

This clonotype has more than one count but fewer than ten. V gene TRBV2 combines with J gene TRBJ2-7; TRBD1 or TRBD2 may be the D gene (5 bases each). From germline, CDR1 is SNHLY and CDR2 FYNNEI. Trimming removed 7 bases from V and 0 bases from J, with 13 bases in between. This CDR3 has 14 residues. CDR3 in DNA: TGTGCCAGCACCGGGGACGGCAGCTCCTACGAGCAGTACTTC. Its translation is CASTGDGSSYEQYF.

The V call is TRBV6-5, the J call TRBJ2-7, with D possibly TRBD1 on 5 matching bases. The CDR3 spans 14 residues. Trimming shortened V by 1 base and J by 0 bases, and 7 bases separated the two germline ends. CDR1 is MNHEY and CDR2 is SVGAGI in the germline V gene. Here the CDR3 reads CASSYYRSSYEQYF. CDR3 coding DNA: TGTGCCAGCAGTTACTACAGGTCCTCCTACGAGCAGTACTTC.

The rearrangement joins TRBV15 to TRBJ1-6; D call uncertain. CDR1 LNHNV and CDR2 YYDKDF come from the germline V gene (reference sequence). The CDR3 has 15 residues. V lost 0 bases and J 10 bases, leaving 13 bases between the germline ends. CDR3: CATSRDAQWESPLHF. DNA of the CDR3: TGTGCCACCAGCAGAGATGCACAGTGGGAGTCACCCCTCCACTTT.

This clonotype showed up many times. J is TRBJ2-7 and V is TRBV6-1; no clear D. The germline V gene encodes CDR1 MNHNS and CDR2 SASEGT. The CDR3 loop spans 12 amino acids. Trimming stripped 6 bases from V and 7 bases from J, with 13 bases between. This CDR3 reads CASSSYVREQYF. Written as DNA, the CDR3 is TGTGCCAGCAGCTCTTACGTCCGGGAGCAGTACTTC.

Many counts were recorded for this clonotype. This chain links TRBV7-9 with TRBJ2-2, with D uncertain. Between the trimmed V and J ends, which lost 3 bases and 0 bases, there was a span of 8 bases. The CDR3 sequence is 15 residues long. Germline V gives CDR1 SEHNR, CDR2 FQNEAQ (reference sequence). CDR3 amino acids: CASSFVQTNTGELFF. In DNA form, the CDR3 reads TGTGCCAGCAGCTTCGTACAGACGAACACCGGGGAGCTGTTTTTT.

This clonotype was recorded at least ten times. This chain joins TRBV28 and TRBJ2-1; TRBD2 matches at 14 bases. CDR1 and CDR2 (germline): MDHEN, SYDVKM. CDR3 size: 16 residues. Germline trimming cut 6 bases from V and 3 bases from J; bases unmatched to any gene: 4. This chain's CDR3 is CASRPGLAGVYNEQFF. In DNA form, the CDR3 reads TGTGCCAGCAGACCGGGACTAGCGGGAGTCTACAATGAGCAGTTCTTC.

This chain uses TRBV20-1 with TRBJ2-3, with TRBD1 matching over 7 bases. Looked up from germline, CDR1 is DFQATT and CDR2 is SNEGSKA (reference sequence). Germline trimming cut 8 bases from V and 2 bases from J; bases unmatched to any gene: 7. CDR3 size: 13 residues. The CDR3 region has the DNA TGCAGTCCCAGACAGGGTCTCACAGATACGCAGTATTTT. It yields the protein CSPRQGLTDTQYF.